This paragraph reports one T cell receptor beta chain. What this receptor recognizes is not known. No base qualities exist here, and no much larger clone lies one base off it. The CDR3 regions of human TCRbeta chains were analyzed by immunosequencing. As for the original processing: Repertoire TCRs were matched against a reference library of SARS-CoV-2-specific TCRs generated with the MIRA antigen-specificity platform. Breadth meant the fraction of unique TCRs that were SARS-CoV-2-associated, whereas depth meant the fraction of total T cells that were SARS-CoV-2-associated. Using the MIRA data, each spike-specific TCR was assigned both to the spike region to which the TCR was reactive and to a CD4 or CD8 class. Log10-transformed breadth and depth values were compared by one-way ANOVA with Sidak's multiple comparisons tests. Held by TCRdb, this immuneACCESS table contains in-frame sequences only and omits some clones. Under half of the omission traces to an unresolved V gene where checked; the cause of the rest is unknown. The V and J calls and clone size were taken over from that table, and D and trimming were inferred from the DNA. The sample contains about 160,000 clones, roughly nine tenths of them found a single time. The top ten constitute about 1.3% of the sample.

V is reduced by 5 bases and J by 4 bases, leaving a spacing of 12 bases between them. The cysteine opens and the phenylalanine closes a CDR3 of 14 amino acids. Only the CDR3 DNA stays, 42 bases, in frame from base 1. The germline V gene supplies CDR1 MNHEY and CDR2 SVGEGT. The data belong to a study of T cell responses to AZD1222 COVID-19 vaccine (dated by TCRdb to 2020 to 2022). The study in broad terms: AZD1222 recipients whose second dose came at about 4 weeks and those whose second dose came at about 12 weeks were combined into one group, since spike-specific TCR depth and breadth did not differ between the two schedules. Enrollment into the trials was organized by age into subgroups of 18-55, 56-69 and 70-plus years, and those subgroups contained 148, 28 and 57 TCR-sequenced participants, respectively. TCR sequencing was performed for approximately 240 trial participants, of whom approximately 200 were given two doses of AZD1222 and around 26 were given two doses of MenACWY control vaccine. Results and caveats for the whole study, not just this receptor: The whole spike protein was spanned by vaccine-associated CD4 TCRs, and dominant responses were seen in regions 160-218 and 743-854. Participants were mostly white British, with more females than males. The authors suggested clonal diversity may have been underestimated. Only six AZD1222 recipients were SARS-CoV-2 seropositive at baseline, limiting conclusions about previously exposed vaccinees. In the small 56-69-year group, the increase in depth fell short of significance, most likely because of low power. Because no samples from the day 14 peak response were available, repertoires could be characterized only after the peak T cell response. After two AZD1222 doses, spike-specific TCR breadth and depth were significantly higher than at day 0 and than in MenACWY recipients. Epitopes outside the regions mutated in the B.1.351 and B.1.1.7 variants were reportedly recognized by nearly half of the unique spike-specific TCRs.

The sample's time point label is to be understood as: baseline before first vaccination. The vaccinee samples were drawn from two UK trials, COV001 and COV002, one of which was a single-blind randomized controlled phase 2/3 trial testing AZD1222 (ChAdOx1 nCoV-19) in healthy adults. For TCRbeta chain sequencing, PBMC samples were collected from trial participants at day 0 and at day 28 after the second dose. The sequencing here drew on peripheral blood, taken on day 0 of AZD1222 vaccination. This clonotype originated in an adult in good health. The V and J segments used are TRBV6-2 or TRBV6-3 and TRBJ2-4; the D gene could be TRBD1 or TRBD2, each one agreeing over 6 bases. The CDR3 has the sequence CASSRGGQKNIQYF. The nucleotide sequence is given as TGTGCCAGCAGTCGAGGGGGGCAGAAAAACATTCAGTACTTC.